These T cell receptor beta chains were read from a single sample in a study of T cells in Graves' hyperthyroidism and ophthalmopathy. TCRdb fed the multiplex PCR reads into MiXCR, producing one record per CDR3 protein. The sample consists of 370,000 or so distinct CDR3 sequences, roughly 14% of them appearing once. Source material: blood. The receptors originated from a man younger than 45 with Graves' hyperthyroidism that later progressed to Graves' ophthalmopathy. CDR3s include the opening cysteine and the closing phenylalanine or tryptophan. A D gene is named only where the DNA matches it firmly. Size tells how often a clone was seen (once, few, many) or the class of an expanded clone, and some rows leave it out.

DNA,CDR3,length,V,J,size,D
TGCGCCAGCAGCCACTCGACAGGGGGCGATCCCAACTATGGCTACACCTTC,CASSHSTGGDPNYGYTF,17,TRBV4-1,TRBJ1-2,NA,TRBD1
TGTGCCAGCAGTTCCCGCCAGGGTTTCGGGGAGCTGTTTTTT,CASSSRQGFGELFF,14,TRBV27,TRBJ2-2,NA,NA
TGTGCCACCCGTGGTAGCTCCTATAATTCACCCCTCCACTTT,CATRGSSYNSPLHF,14,TRBV12-3/TRBV12-4,TRBJ1-6,many,NA
TGTGCCAGCAGCCCTGGACAGGGGGCCACCGGGGAGCTGTTTTTT,CASSPGQGATGELFF,15,TRBV7-6,TRBJ2-2,few,TRBD1
TGTGCCAGCAGTGTAAGGACAGGGTTGAACACTGAAGCTTTCTTT,CASSVRTGLNTEAFF,15,TRBV6-1,TRBJ1-1,many,TRBD1
TGTGCCAGCTCACCAGCCAGCGGGGAAGAGACCCAGTACTTC,CASSPASGEETQYF,14,TRBV18,TRBJ2-5,many,TRBD2
TGTGCCACCTTACTCGACAGGCCCTCCTACGAGCAGTACTTC,CATLLDRPSYEQYF,14,TRBV2,TRBJ2-7,many,NA
TGCGCCAGCAGCTCCTCAGTACAGTTGAACACTGAAGCTTTCTTT,CASSSSVQLNTEAFF,15,TRBV5-1,TRBJ1-1,many,NA
TGTGCCAGCAGCTTTAACAGGGGGGAAAGATGGTATGGCTACACCTTC,CASSFNRGERWYGYTF,16,TRBV11-3,TRBJ1-2,many,TRBD1
TGTGCCAGCAGTCCGCCCCCCTTGGACAGTTACGAGCAGTACTTC,CASSPPPLDSYEQYF,15,TRBV28,TRBJ2-7,many,NA
TGCGCCAGCAGCCAAGTCGGCGGTAATCAGCCCCAGCATTTT,CASSQVGGNQPQHF,14,TRBV4-1,TRBJ1-5,NA,NA
TGTGCCAGCAGTCGGGATCCAGAGACCCAGTACTTC,CASSRDPETQYF,12,TRBV2,TRBJ2-5,many,NA
TGTGCCAGCAGCGTAGATGGGGGAATGGGCTACGAGCAGTACTTC,CASSVDGGMGYEQYF,15,TRBV9,TRBJ2-7,NA,NA
TGTGCCAGCAGCGTGGCCGGGACCCTAGGTTCCTACGAGCAGTACTTC,CASSVAGTLGSYEQYF,16,TRBV11-3,TRBJ2-7,many,NA
TGTGCCAGCAGCTTAAGTCGGGGGGGCCTAGGGGAGACCCAGTACTTC,CASSLSRGGLGETQYF,16,TRBV7-2,TRBJ2-5,few,TRBD2
TGTGCCAGCTCACCTCTAGACAGGGAGGGGGACACTGAAGCTTTCTTT,CASSPLDREGDTEAFF,16,TRBV18,TRBJ1-1,few,TRBD1
TGTGCCAGGATCAGGGAAGGACCTGAAGCTTTCTTT,CARIREGPEAFF,12,TRBV2,TRBJ1-1,NA,NA
TGCAGTGCTAGAGTCCAACCCGGCCGCACAGATACGCAGTATTTT,CSARVQPGRTDTQYF,15,TRBV20-1,TRBJ2-3,many,NA
TGTGCCAGCAGCCAAGCAGGCTCAGCTTTCTTT,CASSQAGSAFF,11,TRBV3-1,TRBJ1-1,many,NA
TGTGCCAGCAGCACCTGGACAGGGCCTAATTCACCCCTCCACTTT,CASSTWTGPNSPLHF,15,TRBV5-5,TRBJ1-6,few,TRBD1